What follows are 12 T cell receptor beta chains derived from one specimen sequenced in a study of technical replicates of blood from a handful of donors. Sequenced by immunoSEQ multiplex PCR; TCRdb stores in-frame clones only, minus some. The top ten hold roughly 0.35% of the sample, which has roughly 40,000 clones, around 96% seen once. The sample consisted of T cells isolated from PBMCs. The receptors were sampled from a human donor in good health.

The genes are TRBV30 and TRBJ1-3; D call uncertain. The germline gives CDR1 GTSNPN, CDR2 SVGIG (reference sequence). The CDR3 consists of 11 residues. The germline V and J ends were trimmed by 5 bases and 3 bases, with 5 bases remaining between them. CDR3 nucleotide sequence: TGTGCCTGGGGAGTTGGAAACACCATATATTTT. This sequence encodes CAWGVGNTIYF.

The rearrangement joins TRBV19 to TRBJ1-1; D remains unclear. CDR1 and CDR2 (germline): LNHDA, SQIVND (reference sequence). The CDR3 loop spans 17 amino acids. With 7 bases removed from V and 0 bases from J, the gap between germline ends came to 21 bases. CDR3 region: CASIVSVEGWLNTEAFF. The CDR3 nucleotides read TGTGCCAGTATAGTATCTGTGGAGGGCTGGTTGAACACTGAAGCTTTCTTT.

V is TRBV13 and J is TRBJ2-7; 7 nucleotides match TRBD2. The CDR3 consists of 15 residues. CDR1 and CDR2 (germline): PRHDT, FYEKMQ (reference sequence). J was trimmed by 4 bases and V by 7 bases; bases with no gene match: 13. The CDR3 DNA reads TGTGCCAGCACCCATTGGGGGGAGGGGCTTTACGAGCAGTACTTC. Its translation is CASTHWGEGLYEQYF.

This chain joins TRBV25-1 and TRBJ2-1, with 9 bases matching TRBD1. V gave up 5 bases and J gave up 7 bases; unmatched junction bases: 6. The CDR3 has 14 residues. Germline values: CDR1 MGHDK, CDR2 SYGVNS. CDR3 sequence: CASSQPDRGNEQFF. The CDR3 region has the DNA TGTGCCAGCAGTCAACCGGACAGGGGAAATGAGCAGTTCTTC.

The V call is TRBV6-6, the J call TRBJ2-3, with D possibly matching TRBD2 (6 bases). The germline V gene encodes CDR1 MNHNY and CDR2 SVGAGI (reference sequence). Trimming stripped 2 bases from V and 4 bases from J, with 7 bases between. The CDR3 covers 13 residues. CDR3 in amino acids: CASSYRESDTQYF. Written as DNA, the CDR3 is TGTGCCAGCAGTTACCGGGAGTCAGATACGCAGTATTTT.

The chain has TRBV18 and TRBJ2-5; 10 positions match TRBD2. Germline CDR1 and CDR2: KGHSH and LQKENI. The ends lost 6 bases at V and 5 bases at J; junction bases unmatched: 6. The CDR3 runs 14 residues. CDR3 amino acids: CASSRLAGGETQYF. The CDR3 bases are TGTGCCAGCTCCCGACTAGCGGGCGGTGAGACCCAGTACTTC.

V is TRBV4-1 and J is TRBJ2-3; 7 bases agree with TRBD2. Trimming removed 4 bases from V and 5 bases from J; junction bases left unmatched: 6. The CDR3 runs to 14 residues. Germline CDR1 is MGHRA and CDR2 is YSYEKL. Here the CDR3 reads CASSRVGEGDTQYF. The CDR3 region has the DNA TGCGCCAGCAGCCGAGTGGGGGAGGGAGATACGCAGTATTTT.

The rearrangement links TRBV6-5 to TRBJ1-1, with D unresolved. V dropped 6 bases and J dropped 0 bases, with 5 bases sitting between them. This CDR3 is built from 12 residues. CDR1 and CDR2 (germline): MNHEY, SVGAGI. The CDR3, as DNA: TGTGCCAGCAGACTGATGAACACTGAAGCTTTCTTT. Its protein is CASRLMNTEAFF.

This clone came up once. The rearrangement uses TRBV30 and TRBJ1-5; possible D gene TRBD1, 5 bases. The CDR3 has 14 amino acids. Germline CDR1 GTSNPN, CDR2 SVGIG (reference sequence). V was cut by 2 bases and J by 5 bases, with 13 bases left in between. The CDR3 coding sequence is TGTGCCTGGAGTCTTGACAGCGAATATCAGCCCCAGCATTTT. This codes for CAWSLDSEYQPQHF.

The chain combines TRBV2 with TRBJ2-3, with TRBD2 matching over 10 bases. Germline CDR1 and CDR2: SNHLY and FYNNEI. The CDR3 is 17 residues long. With V trimmed by 4 bases and J by 2 bases, 9 bases remained unmatched. The chain's CDR3 is CASSVSSGRPITDTQYF. As DNA, the CDR3 is TGTGCCAGCAGTGTTAGTAGCGGGAGGCCGATCACAGATACGCAGTATTTT.

The chain uses TRBV7-8 and TRBJ2-7; 10 bases are shared with TRBD2. The CDR3 spans 13 residues. Germline V lookup: CDR1 SGHVS, CDR2 FQNEAQ. V trimming: 6 bases; J trimming: 4 bases; junction bases outside the gene matches: 3. Here the CDR3 reads CASSSSGRYEQYF. DNA for the CDR3: TGTGCCAGCAGTTCTAGCGGGAGATACGAGCAGTACTTC.

J is TRBJ1-2 and V is TRBV18; 9 bases are shared with TRBD1. CDR1 is KGHSH, CDR2 LQKENI, per germline. The ends lost 2 bases at V and 4 bases at J; junction bases unmatched: 8. This CDR3 has 16 residues. CDR3 nucleotides: TGTGCCAGCTCACCAGTAGGACAGGGGACCGGCTATGGCTACACCTTC. Encoded protein: CASSPVGQGTGYGYTF.